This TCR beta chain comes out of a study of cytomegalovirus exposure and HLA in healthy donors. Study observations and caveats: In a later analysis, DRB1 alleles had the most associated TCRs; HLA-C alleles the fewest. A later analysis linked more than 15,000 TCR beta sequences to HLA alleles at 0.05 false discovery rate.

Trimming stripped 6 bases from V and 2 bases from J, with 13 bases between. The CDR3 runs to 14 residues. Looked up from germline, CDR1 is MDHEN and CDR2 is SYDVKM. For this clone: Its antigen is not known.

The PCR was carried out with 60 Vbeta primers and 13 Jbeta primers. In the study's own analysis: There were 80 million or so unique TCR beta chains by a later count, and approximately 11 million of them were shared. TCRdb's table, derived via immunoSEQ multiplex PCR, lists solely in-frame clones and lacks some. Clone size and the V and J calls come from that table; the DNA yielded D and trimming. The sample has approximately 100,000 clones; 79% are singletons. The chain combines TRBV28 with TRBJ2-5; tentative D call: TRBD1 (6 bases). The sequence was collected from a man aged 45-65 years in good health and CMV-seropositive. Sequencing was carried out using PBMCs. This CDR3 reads CASSPGQPQETQYF. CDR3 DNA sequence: TGTGCCAGCAGCCCCGGACAGCCTCAAGAGACCCAGTACTTC. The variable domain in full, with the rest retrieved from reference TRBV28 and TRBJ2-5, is DVKVTQSSRYLVKRTGEKVFLECVQDMDHENMFWYRQDPGLGLRLIYFSYDVKMKEKGDIPEGYSVSREKKERFSLILESASTNQTSMYLCASSPGQPQETQYFGPGTRLLVL.